The 8 T cell receptor beta chains in this list originate from one sample, sequenced in a study of blood T cell repertoires in COVID-19. Clones were read by immunoSEQ multiplex PCR, and TCRdb kept only the in-frame ones, dropping some. The sample consists of 400,000 to 550,000 clones, approximately 90% of them appearing once. Sequenced sample: PBMCs or T cells enriched from blood (not recorded which). Receptors were obtained from a woman between 18 and 29 years old with acute COVID-19.

The chain combines TRBV7-2 with TRBJ1-4; 8 bases are shared with TRBD1. CDR1 SGHTA and CDR2 FQGNSA come from the germline V gene. The CDR3 totals 16 residues. Losses at the gene ends were 2 bases for V and 6 bases for J; bases not matched to a gene: 8. The CDR3 sequence: CASSLMETGEHEKLFF. CDR3 in DNA: TGTGCCAGCAGCTTAATGGAGACAGGGGAACATGAAAAACTGTTTTTT.

The J gene is TRBJ1-1, the V gene TRBV29-1; a weak D match, TRBD1 (6 bases). CDR3 length: 11 residues. V gave up 7 bases and J gave up 4 bases, with 10 bases separating them. Germline V gene sequence: CDR1 SQVTM, CDR2 ANQGSEA. CDR3 sequence: CSGGGSTEAFF. The CDR3 DNA follows: TGCAGCGGAGGGGGTTCCACTGAAGCTTTCTTT.

The chain is built from TRBV15 and TRBJ1-4; D is ambiguous. V shed 4 bases and J shed 8 bases, with 14 bases lying between them. The CDR3 extends over 14 amino acids. The germline CDR1 and CDR2 sequences are LNHNV and YYDKDF (reference sequence). CDR3 in DNA: TGTGCCACCAGCACCCGAGGCGGTGTGGAAAAACTGTTTTTT. Protein product: CATSTRGGVEKLFF. The full variable domain, rest sourced from reference TRBV15 and TRBJ1-4, is DAMVIQNPRYQVTQFGKPVTLSCSQTLNHNVMYWYQQKSSQAPKLLFHYYDKDFNNEADTPDNFQSRRPNTSFCFLDIRSPGLGDTAMYLCATSTRGGVEKLFFGSGTQLSVL.

J is TRBJ1-4 and V is TRBV5-1; 7 nucleotides line up with TRBD1. The CDR3 consists of 15 residues. CDR1 SGHRS and CDR2 YFSETQ come from the germline V gene. Trimming at V came to 4 bases and at J to 2 bases, leaving 5 bases not matched to a gene. The CDR3 nucleotides are TGCGCCAGCAGCGCCACAGGGGAGACTAATGAAAAACTGTTTTTT. It is translated as CASSATGETNEKLFF. The variable domain in full, completed from reference TRBV5-1 and TRBJ1-4, reads KAGVTQTPRYLIKTRGQQVTLSCSPISGHRSVSWYQQTPGQGLQFLFEYFSETQRNKGNFPGRFSGRQFSNSRSEMNVSTLELGDSALYLCASSATGETNEKLFFGSGTQLSVL.

The chain couples TRBV12-3 or TRBV12-4 to TRBJ2-1; D call uncertain. CDR3 size: 12 residues. V lost 6 bases and J 6 bases, leaving 9 bases between the germline ends. CDR3: CASSRPINEQFF. The CDR3 DNA is TGTGCCAGCAGCCGTCCTATCAATGAGCAGTTCTTC.

The chain is built from TRBV2 and TRBJ2-5; D not certain. The germline gives CDR1 SNHLY, CDR2 FYNNEI. CDR3 length: 11 residues. The germline V and J ends were trimmed by 9 bases and 1 base, with 6 bases remaining between them. CDR3 DNA: TGTGCCAGGAACACCCAAGAGACCCAGTACTTC. Translating gives CARNTQETQYF. Full variable domain (remainder filled in from reference TRBV2 and TRBJ2-5): EPEVTQTPSHQVTQMGQEVILRCVPISNHLYFYWYRQILGQKVEFLVSFYNNEISEKSEIFDDQFSVERPDGSNFTLKIRSTKLEDSAMYFCARNTQETQYFGPGTRLLVL.

V gene TRBV4-3 combines with J gene TRBJ2-7; TRBD2 is a possible D gene (6 bases). Deletions cut 2 bases from V and 7 bases from J, with 18 bases between. Germline-derived CDR1 and CDR2 are LGHNA and YSLEER. CDR3 size: 15 residues. For the CDR3, the DNA is TGCGCCAGCAGCCAACAGGGAGGACCTACGGGGGAGCAGTACTTC. This encodes CASSQQGGPTGEQYF.

The chain joins TRBV5-1 to TRBJ2-5; TRBD2 aligns across 10 bases. The CDR3 extends over 16 amino acids. The germline gives CDR1 SGHRS, CDR2 YFSETQ. Trimming cost V 2 bases and J 1 base; bases outside gene matches: 5. CDR3 bases: TGCGCCAGCAGCTTATCACTAGCGGGGACCCAAGAGACCCAGTACTTC. Its protein product is CASSLSLAGTQETQYF.